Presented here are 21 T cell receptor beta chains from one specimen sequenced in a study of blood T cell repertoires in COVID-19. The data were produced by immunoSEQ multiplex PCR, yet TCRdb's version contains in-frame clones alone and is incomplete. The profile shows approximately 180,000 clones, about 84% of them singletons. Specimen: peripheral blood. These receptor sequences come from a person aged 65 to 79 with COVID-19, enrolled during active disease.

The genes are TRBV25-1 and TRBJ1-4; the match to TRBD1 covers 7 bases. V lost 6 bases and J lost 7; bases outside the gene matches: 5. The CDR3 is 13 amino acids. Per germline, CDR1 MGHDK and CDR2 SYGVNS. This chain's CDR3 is CASSLTGLEKLFF. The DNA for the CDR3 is TGTGCCAGCAGCTTGACAGGGCTTGAAAAACTGTTTTTT.

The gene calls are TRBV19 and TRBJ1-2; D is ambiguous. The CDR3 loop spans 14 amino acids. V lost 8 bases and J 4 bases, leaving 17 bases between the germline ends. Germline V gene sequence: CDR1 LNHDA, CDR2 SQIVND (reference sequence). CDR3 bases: TGTGCCAGTGTCGGCTCCAGACTCTCCTATGGCTACACCTTC. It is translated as CASVGSRLSYGYTF.

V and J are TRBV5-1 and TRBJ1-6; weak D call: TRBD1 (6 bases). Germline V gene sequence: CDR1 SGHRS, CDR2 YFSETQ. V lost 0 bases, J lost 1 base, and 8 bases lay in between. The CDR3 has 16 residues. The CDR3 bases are TGCGCCAGCAGCTTGGGAGGGGGTTCCTATAATTCACCCCTCCACTTT. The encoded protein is CASSLGGGSYNSPLHF.

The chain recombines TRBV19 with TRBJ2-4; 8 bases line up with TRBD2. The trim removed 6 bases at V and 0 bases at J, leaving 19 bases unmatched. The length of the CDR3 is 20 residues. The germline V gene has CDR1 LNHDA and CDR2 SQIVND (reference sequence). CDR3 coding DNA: TGTGCCAGTAGCCAAATGGTTAGCGGGAAATCGCAACTAGCCAAAAACATTCAGTACTTC. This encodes CASSQMVSGKSQLAKNIQYF.

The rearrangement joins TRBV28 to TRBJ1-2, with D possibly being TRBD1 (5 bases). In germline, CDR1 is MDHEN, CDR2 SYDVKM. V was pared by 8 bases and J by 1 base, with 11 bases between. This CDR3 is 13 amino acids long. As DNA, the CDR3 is TGTGCCAGCGCGGACACTAATAACTATGGCTACACCTTC. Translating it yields CASADTNNYGYTF.

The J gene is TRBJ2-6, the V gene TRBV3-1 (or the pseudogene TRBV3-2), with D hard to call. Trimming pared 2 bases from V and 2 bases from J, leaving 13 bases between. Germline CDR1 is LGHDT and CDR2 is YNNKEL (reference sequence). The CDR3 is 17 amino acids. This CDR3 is CASSQSPSGPGANVLTF. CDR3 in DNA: TGTGCCAGCAGCCAATCACCCTCAGGTCCTGGGGCCAACGTCCTGACTTTC.

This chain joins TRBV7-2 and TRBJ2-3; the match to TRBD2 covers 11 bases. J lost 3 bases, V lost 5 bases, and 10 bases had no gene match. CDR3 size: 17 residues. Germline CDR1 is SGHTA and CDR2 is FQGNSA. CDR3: CASSPLAGGLGTDTQYF. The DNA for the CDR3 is TGTGCCAGCAGCCCGCTAGCGGGGGGTTTAGGGACAGATACGCAGTATTTT.

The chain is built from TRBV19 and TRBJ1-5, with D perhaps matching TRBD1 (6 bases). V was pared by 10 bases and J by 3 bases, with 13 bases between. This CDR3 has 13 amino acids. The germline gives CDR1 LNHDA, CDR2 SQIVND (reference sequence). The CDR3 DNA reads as TGTGCCACGCTCGGACAGTTCAATCAGCCCCAGCATTTT. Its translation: CATLGQFNQPQHF.

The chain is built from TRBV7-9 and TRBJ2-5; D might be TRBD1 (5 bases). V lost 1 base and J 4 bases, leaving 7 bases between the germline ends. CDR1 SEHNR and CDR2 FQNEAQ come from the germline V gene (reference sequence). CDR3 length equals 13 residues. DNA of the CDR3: TGTGCCAGCAGCTTAGGGCAGGGAGAGACCCAGTACTTC. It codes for CASSLGQGETQYF.

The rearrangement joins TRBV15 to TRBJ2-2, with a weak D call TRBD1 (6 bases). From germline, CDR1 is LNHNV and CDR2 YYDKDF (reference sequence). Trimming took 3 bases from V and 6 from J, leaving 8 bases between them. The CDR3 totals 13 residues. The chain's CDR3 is CATSRSGAGELFF. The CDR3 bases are TGTGCCACCAGCAGGTCAGGGGCCGGGGAGCTGTTTTTT.

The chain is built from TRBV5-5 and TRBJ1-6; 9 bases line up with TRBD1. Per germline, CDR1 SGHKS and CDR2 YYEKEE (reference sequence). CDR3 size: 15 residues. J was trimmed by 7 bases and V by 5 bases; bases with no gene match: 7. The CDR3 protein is CASSFRGTGNSPLHF. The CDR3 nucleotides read TGTGCCAGCAGTTTTCGCGGGACAGGGAATTCACCCCTCCACTTT.

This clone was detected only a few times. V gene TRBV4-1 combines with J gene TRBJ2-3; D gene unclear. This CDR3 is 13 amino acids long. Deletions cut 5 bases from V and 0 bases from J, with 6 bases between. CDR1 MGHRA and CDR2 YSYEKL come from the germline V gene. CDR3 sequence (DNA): TGCGCCAGCAGCGCGATGAGCACAGATACGCAGTATTTT. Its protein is CASSAMSTDTQYF.

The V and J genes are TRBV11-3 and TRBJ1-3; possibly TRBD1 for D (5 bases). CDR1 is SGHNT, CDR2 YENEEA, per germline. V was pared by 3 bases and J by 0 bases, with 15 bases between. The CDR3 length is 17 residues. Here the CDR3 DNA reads TGTGCCAGCAGCTTGGGGGGAAGTTCCGGCTCTGGAAACACCATATATTTT. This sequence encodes CASSLGGSSGSGNTIYF.

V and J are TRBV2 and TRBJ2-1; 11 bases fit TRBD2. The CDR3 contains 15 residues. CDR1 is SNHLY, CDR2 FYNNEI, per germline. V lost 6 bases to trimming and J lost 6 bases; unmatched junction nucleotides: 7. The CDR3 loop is CASRKGLAGGNEQFF. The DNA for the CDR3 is TGTGCCAGCAGAAAAGGGCTAGCGGGAGGCAATGAGCAGTTCTTC. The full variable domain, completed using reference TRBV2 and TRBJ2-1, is EPEVTQTPSHQVTQMGQEVILRCVPISNHLYFYWYRQILGQKVEFLVSFYNNEISEKSEIFDDQFSVERPDGSNFTLKIRSTKLEDSAMYFCASRKGLAGGNEQFFGPGTRLTVL.

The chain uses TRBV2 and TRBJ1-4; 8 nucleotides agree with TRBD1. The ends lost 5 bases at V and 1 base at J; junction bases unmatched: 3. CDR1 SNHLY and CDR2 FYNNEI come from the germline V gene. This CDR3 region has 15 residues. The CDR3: CASSFTGGTNEKLFF. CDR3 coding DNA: TGTGCCAGCAGTTTCACAGGGGGAACTAATGAAAAACTGTTTTTT.

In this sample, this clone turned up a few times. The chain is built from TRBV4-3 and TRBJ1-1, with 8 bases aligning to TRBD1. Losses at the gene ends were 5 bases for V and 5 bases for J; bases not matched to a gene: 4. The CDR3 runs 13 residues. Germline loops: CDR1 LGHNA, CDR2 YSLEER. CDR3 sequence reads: CASSAYRGTEAFF. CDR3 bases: TGCGCCAGCAGCGCGTACAGGGGGACTGAAGCTTTCTTT.

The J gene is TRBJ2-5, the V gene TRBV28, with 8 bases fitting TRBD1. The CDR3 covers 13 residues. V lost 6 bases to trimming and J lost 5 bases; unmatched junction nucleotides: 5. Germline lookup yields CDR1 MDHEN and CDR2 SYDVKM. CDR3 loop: CASRDRGRETQYF. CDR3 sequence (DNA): TGTGCCAGCAGAGACAGGGGAAGGGAGACCCAGTACTTC.

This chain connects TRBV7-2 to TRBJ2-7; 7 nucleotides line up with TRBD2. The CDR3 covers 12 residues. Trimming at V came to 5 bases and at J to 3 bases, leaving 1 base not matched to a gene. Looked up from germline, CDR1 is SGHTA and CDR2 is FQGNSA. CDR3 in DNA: TGTGCCAGCAGCCCGGGGGGCTACGAGCAGTACTTC. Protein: CASSPGGYEQYF. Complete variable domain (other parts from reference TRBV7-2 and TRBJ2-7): GAGVSQSPSNKVTEKGKDVELRCDPISGHTALYWYRQSLGQGLEFLIYFQGNSAPDKSGLPSDRFSAERTGGSVSTLTIQRTQQEDSAVYLCASSPGGYEQYFGPGTRLTVT.

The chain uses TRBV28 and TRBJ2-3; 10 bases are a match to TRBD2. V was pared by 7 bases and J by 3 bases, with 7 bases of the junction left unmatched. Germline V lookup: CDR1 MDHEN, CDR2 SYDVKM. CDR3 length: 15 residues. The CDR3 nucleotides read TGTGCCAGCACACCAGCGGGGGGGCTTACAGATACGCAGTATTTT. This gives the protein CASTPAGGLTDTQYF.

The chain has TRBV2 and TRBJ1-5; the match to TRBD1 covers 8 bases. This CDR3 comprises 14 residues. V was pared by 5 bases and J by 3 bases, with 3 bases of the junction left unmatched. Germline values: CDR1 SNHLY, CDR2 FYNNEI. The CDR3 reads CASSPDRVNQPQHF. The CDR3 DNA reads TGTGCCAGCAGTCCGGACAGGGTCAATCAGCCCCAGCATTTT.

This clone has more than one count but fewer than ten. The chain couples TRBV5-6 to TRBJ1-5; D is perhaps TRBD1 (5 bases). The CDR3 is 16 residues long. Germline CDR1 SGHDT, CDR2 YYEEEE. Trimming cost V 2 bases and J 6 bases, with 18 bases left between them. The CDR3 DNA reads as TGTGCCAGCAGCTTAACGGCGGGACCGGTGGGTCAGCCCCAGCATTTT. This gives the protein CASSLTAGPVGQPQHF.